This TCR beta chain appears in the sequencing data of a study of technical replicates of blood from a few donors. Trimming took 5 bases from V and 5 from J, leaving 13 bases between them. The CDR3 runs 14 residues. Germline V gene sequence: CDR1 MDHEN, CDR2 SYDVKM. Measured with immunoSEQ multiplex PCR; TCRdb has only the in-frame clones, and not every one. This table holds around 84,000 clones, about 98% found once. The V gene is TRBV28, the J gene TRBJ2-4; tentatively, D is TRBD2 (5 bases). Sample: T cells isolated from PBMCs. This TCR was sampled from a human donor in good health. CDR3 nucleotides: TGTGCCAGCAGTCTGCCGGGAACCCAAAACATTCAGTACTTC. Amino acid sequence: CASSLPGTQNIQYF. The entire variable domain, with the rest obtained from reference TRBV28 and TRBJ2-4, is as follows: DVKVTQSSRYLVKRTGEKVFLECVQDMDHENMFWYRQDPGLGLRLIYFSYDVKMKEKGDIPEGYSVSREKKERFSLILESASTNQTSMYLCASSLPGTQNIQYFGAGTRLSVL.